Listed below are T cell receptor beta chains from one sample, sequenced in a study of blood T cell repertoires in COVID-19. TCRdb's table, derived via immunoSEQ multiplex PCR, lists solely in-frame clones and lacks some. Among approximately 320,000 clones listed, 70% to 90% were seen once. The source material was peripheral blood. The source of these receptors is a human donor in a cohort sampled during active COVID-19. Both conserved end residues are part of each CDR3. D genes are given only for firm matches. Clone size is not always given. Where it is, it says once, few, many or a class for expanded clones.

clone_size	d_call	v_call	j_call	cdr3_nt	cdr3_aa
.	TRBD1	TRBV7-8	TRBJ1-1	TGTGCCAGCAGCCTAACGACAGGGGTGGGAACTGAAGCTTTCTTT	CASSLTTGVGTEAFF
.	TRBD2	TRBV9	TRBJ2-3	TGTGCCAGCAGCGCTAGCGGGCGCACAGATACGCAGTATTTT	CASSASGRTDTQYF
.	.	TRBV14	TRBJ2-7	TGTGCCAGCAGCCAAGAGCGTCTCATCTCGGGGCAGTACTTC	CASSQERLISGQYF
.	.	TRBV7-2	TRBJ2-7	TGTGCCAGCAGCTTTGCAGGGGACAAAATTTTCTCCGAGCAGTACTTC	CASSFAGDKIFSEQYF
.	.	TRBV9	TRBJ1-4	TGTGCCAGCAGCCCGGACAATAGTAATGAAAAACTGTTTTTT	CASSPDNSNEKLFF
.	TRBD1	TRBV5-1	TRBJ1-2	TGCGCCAGCAGCGTAGGGGGCCCTAACTATGGCTACACCTTC	CASSVGGPNYGYTF
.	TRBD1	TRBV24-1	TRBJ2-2	TGTGCCACCAGCCCCAGAACAGGGGAGAGGGCGGAGCTGTTTTTT	CATSPRTGERAELFF
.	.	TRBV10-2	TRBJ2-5	TGCGCCAGCAGTCGAACCTCTAATCAAGAGACCCAGTACTTC	CASSRTSNQETQYF
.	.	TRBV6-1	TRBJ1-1	TGTGCCAGCAGTGAACAGAGGGTGGCTTTCTTT	CASSEQRVAFF
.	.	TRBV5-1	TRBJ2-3	TGCGCCAGCAGCTTGGGGCACGGGGGGCTGACAGATACGCAGTATTTT	CASSLGHGGLTDTQYF
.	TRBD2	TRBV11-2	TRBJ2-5	TGTGCCAGCAGCGCGACTAGCGCGACCCAGTACTTC	CASSATSATQYF
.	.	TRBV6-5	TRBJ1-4	TGTGCCAGCGCCAGCGGGGACTCGGAAAAACTGTTTTTT	CASASGDSEKLFF
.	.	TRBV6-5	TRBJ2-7	TGTGCCAGCAGCTTTCCGCAGGGGAACGAGCAGTACTTC	CASSFPQGNEQYF
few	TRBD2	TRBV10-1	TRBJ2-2	TGCGCCAGCAGTGGGTCCCTAGCGGGGACCGGGGAGCTGTTTTTT	CASSGSLAGTGELFF
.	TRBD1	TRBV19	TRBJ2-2	TGTGCCAGTACCACCCCACCCGGGACAGGGCACACCGGGGAGCTGTTTTTT	CASTTPPGTGHTGELFF
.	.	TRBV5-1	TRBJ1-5	TGCGCCAGCAGCTTGGCTGGGGCAAGTTTTCAGCCCCAGCATTTT	CASSLAGASFQPQHF
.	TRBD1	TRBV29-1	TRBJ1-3	TGCAGCGTTTGGACAGGGCGGGGAAACACCATATATTTT	CSVWTGRGNTIYF
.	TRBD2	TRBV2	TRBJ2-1	TGTGCCAGCAGAAGACTAGCGGGGCCATACAATGAGCAGTTCTTC	CASRRLAGPYNEQFF
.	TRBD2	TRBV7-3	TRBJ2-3	TGTGCCAGCAGCTTGACCTATAGCGGGGCGAGCACAGATACGCAGTATTTT	CASSLTYSGASTDTQYF
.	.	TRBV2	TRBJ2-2	TGTGCCAGCAGAGGGGTTTATGGAGGGGAGAACACCGGGGAGCTGTTTTTT	CASRGVYGGENTGELFF
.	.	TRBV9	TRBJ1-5	TGTGCCAGCAGCGAAGGCGGTCAGCCCCAGCATTTT	CASSEGGQPQHF
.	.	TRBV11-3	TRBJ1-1	TGTGCCAGCAGCTCCTCGGTAACCACTGAAGCTTTCTTT	CASSSSVTTEAFF
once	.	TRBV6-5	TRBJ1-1	TGTGCCAGCAGTTACTCGAGTGGTGACAAGAAAGCTTTCTTT	CASSYSSGDKKAFF
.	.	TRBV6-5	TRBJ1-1	TGTGCCACTAAGGGAGTTTACACTGAAGCTTTCTTT	CATKGVYTEAFF
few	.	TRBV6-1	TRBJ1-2	TGTGCCAGCAGTGAAGCGCAGTTGTCTAACTATGGCTACACCTTC	CASSEAQLSNYGYTF
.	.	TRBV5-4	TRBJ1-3	TGTGCCAGCAGACGGACTGATGGAAACACCATATATTTT	CASRRTDGNTIYF
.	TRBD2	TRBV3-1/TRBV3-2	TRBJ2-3	TGTGCCAGCAGCCCCTCGGGGCGGGGGGTCCCCACAGATACGCAGTATTTT	CASSPSGRGVPTDTQYF
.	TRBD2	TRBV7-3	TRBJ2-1	TGTGCCAGCAGCTTAATAGCGGGGGGAACCAATGAGCAGTTCTTC	CASSLIAGGTNEQFF
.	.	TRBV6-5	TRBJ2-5	TGTGCCAGCAGCCCGGACAGAGGAGAGACCCAGTACTTC	CASSPDRGETQYF
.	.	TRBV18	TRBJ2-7	TGTGCCAGCTCATCCTCGGACGGGGGGCTCGAGCAGTACTTC	CASSSSDGGLEQYF
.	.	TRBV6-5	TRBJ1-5	TGTGCCAGCAGTTCCCAGGGTCGGCAGCCCCAGCATTTT	CASSSQGRQPQHF
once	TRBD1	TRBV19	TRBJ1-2	TGTGCCAGTAGTCCATACGACAGGGTAAAGGGCTACACCTTC	CASSPYDRVKGYTF
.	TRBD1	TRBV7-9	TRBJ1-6	TGTGCCAGCAGCCTGGGACAGGGTTATTCACCCCTCCACTTT	CASSLGQGYSPLHF
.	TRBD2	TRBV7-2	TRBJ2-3	TGTGCCAGCAGCTTACTAGCGGGGGGGCTTTATACGCAGTATTTT	CASSLLAGGLYTQYF
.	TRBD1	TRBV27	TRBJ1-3	TGTGCCAGCAGTTTATCGGGGACAGGGGAAGCAAGAAACACCATATATTTT	CASSLSGTGEARNTIYF
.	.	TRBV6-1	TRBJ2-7	TGTGCCAGCAGTGAAGCGCTTGGGCGTTACGAGCAGTACTTC	CASSEALGRYEQYF
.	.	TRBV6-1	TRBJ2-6	TGTGCCAGCAGTGAATACAGGGAGAGTTCTGGGGCCAACGCCCTGACTTTC	CASSEYRESSGANALTF
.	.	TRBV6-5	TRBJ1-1	TGTGCCAGCCCAAGGCGGGGGGCTGAAGCTTTCTTT	CASPRRGAEAFF
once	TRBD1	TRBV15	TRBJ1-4	TGTGCCACCAGCAGTGACAGGGGGCGTATTGCTGAAAAACTGTTTTTT	CATSSDRGRIAEKLFF
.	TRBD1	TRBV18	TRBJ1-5	TGTGCCAGCTCACCGAGGACAGGAGTCAATCAGCCCCAGCATTTT	CASSPRTGVNQPQHF
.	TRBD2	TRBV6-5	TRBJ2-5	TGTGCCAGCAGCATAGCGGGGGTCCGCCAAGAGACCCAGTACTTC	CASSIAGVRQETQYF
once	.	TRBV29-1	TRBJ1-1	TGCAGCGGGGGACTGAAGAACACTGAAGCTTTCTTT	CSGGLKNTEAFF
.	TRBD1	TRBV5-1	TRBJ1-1	TGCGCCAGCAGCTTAAAACCGGGACAGGGGAGGACCACTGAAGCTTTCTTT	CASSLKPGQGRTTEAFF
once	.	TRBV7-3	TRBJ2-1	TGTGCCAGCAGCTTCGGTAATGAGCAGTTCTTC	CASSFGNEQFF
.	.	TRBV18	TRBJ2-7	TGTGCCAGCTCACCAAAACCGACATCGCCGGGGGAGCAGTACTTC	CASSPKPTSPGEQYF
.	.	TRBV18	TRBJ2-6	TGTGCCAGCTCACCGGGAACAGGGTTTGGGGCCAACGTCCTGACTTTC	CASSPGTGFGANVLTF